Listed below are T cell receptor beta chains from one sample, sequenced in a study of cytotoxic CD8 clonotypes in ibrutinib-treated CLL. Clones were sequenced by immunoSEQ multiplex PCR, and TCRdb holds only the in-frame ones, with some missing. The table records around 77,000 clones, 75% to 85% of them present only once. Sequences were derived from PBMCs, sampled at disease progression, from a patient treated with ibrutinib. The receptors originated from a human donor with chronic lymphocytic leukemia. Both conserved end residues are trimmed from each CDR3. Each record gives: V gene, CDR3 length, CDR3 protein.

>TRBV5-1|11
ASSSRGVNEQF
>TRBV7-6|11
ASSSAPNTEAF
>TRBV27|13
ASSFHGVDTGELF
>TRBV5-1|13
ASRPANLGLETQY
>TRBV2|13
ASSEALLADRRRF
>TRBV4-2|12
ASRLAGGPYEQY
>TRBV9|13
ASSVSGSAYNEQF
>TRBV10-1|14
ASSEITEFVTDTQY
>TRBV2|10
ASKRDPYGYT
>TRBV27|12
ATSFRVTPYEQY
>TRBV5-1|13
ASSLAGGWGETQY
>TRBV7-9|12
ASRSYTADNEQF
>TRBV27|14
ASSLDNAGGLSEQF
>TRBV5-1|15
ASSRFKGGSSTDTQY
>TRBV7-9|13
ASSTRDRKNTEAF
>TRBV6-1|11
ASSPLGGYEQY
>TRBV9|14
ASSAGTSVALYEQY
>TRBV30|15
AWSPGHRVESNEKLF
>TRBV30|17
AWKTNRFHDPAGANVLT
>TRBV10-1|11
ASSEQYRGGQY